This T cell receptor (beta chain) appears in the sequencing data of a study of radiotherapy plus CTLA-4 blockade in lung cancer. About the study: Disease control was seen in about 34% of patients, objective responses in more than 15%.

Treatment of patients with chemo-refractory metastatic non-small-cell lung cancer consisted of focal radiation plus CTLA-4 blockade with ipilimumab. With regard to this clone: What it binds is unknown.

Produced via immunoSEQ multiplex PCR; TCRdb's table is partial and in-frame only. The data show about 77,000 clones, over 65% seen once. Study-wide findings and caveats: After treatment with radiotherapy plus ipilimumab, TCR clones that came from the tumor expanded in blood. Reports state that early shifts in blood T cell clones, with interferon-beta, best predicted response.

The sequenced sample was peripheral blood, obtained from a patient treated with radiotherapy plus ipilimumab. The sequence was obtained from a human donor with non-small cell lung cancer whose response to radiotherapy plus ipilimumab could not be evaluated.

The CDR3 DNA reads as TGTGCCAGCAGCTTCTTAGCGGGAGGGCGGGGAGAGACCCAGTACTTC. Its translation is CASSFLAGGRGETQYF. The chain couples TRBV11-3 to TRBJ2-5, with TRBD2 identical over 11 bases. V shed 3 bases and J 4 bases; nucleotides not matched to a gene: 7. The germline V gene encodes CDR1 SGHNT and CDR2 YENEEA. The CDR3 loop spans 16 amino acids.